The clone carrying this T cell receptor (beta chain) was counted only a few times. What it binds is not known. The data are from a study of T cell repertoires in cytomegalovirus infection. Study results and limitations: Clonotype analysis showed dominance of the ex vivo response by HLA-C-restricted CMV-specific TCR beta clonotypes.

TCRdb itself ran the reads through MiXCR, one entry per CDR3 protein. The table lists fewer than 950,000 distinct CDR3 sequences, 32% of them singletons. The sequence was obtained from a human donor in good health (CMV status not recorded). Some clones in this sample may be carry-over from other donors' samples. The sample was cultured CD8+ T cells from PBMCs, taken from culture after CMV antigen stimulation.

As DNA, the CDR3 is TGCAGTGCTAACCCGGGACCAAACACAGATACGCAGTATTTT. Translating gives CSANPGPNTDTQYF. The rearrangement uses TRBV20-1 and TRBJ2-3; D assignment may be TRBD1 or TRBD2 (5 bases each). Germline V gives CDR1 DFQATT, CDR2 SNEGSKA (reference sequence). The CDR3 totals 14 residues. Trimming pared 4 bases from V and 2 bases from J, leaving 13 bases between.